Detailed here is one T cell receptor (beta chain). No antigen is known for it. These data originate in a study of CD8 T cells in ankylosing spondylitis. Looked up from germline, CDR1 is SGHTA and CDR2 is FQGNSA. This CDR3 spans 13 amino acids. Trimming removed 3 bases from V and 5 bases from J, with 10 bases in between. Each CDR3 protein is one row after TCRdb ran MiXCR on the 5' RACE reads. Here the sample spans some 33,000 distinct CDR3 sequences, over 12% being singletons. Regarding the study as a whole: There was a TCR beta motif, made of several highly homologous variants, that appeared characteristic of ankylosing spondylitis blood. Matched synovial fluid from ankylosing spondylitis patients was reported to be enriched for disease-linked clones. In peripheral blood, disease-linked CD8+ clones occurred at relatively low frequencies.

The chain combines TRBV7-2 with TRBJ2-5, with D perhaps assigned TRBD1 or TRBD2 (5 bases each). The specimen was blood. This TCR derives from a male donor with ankylosing spondylitis or in good health (not recorded which). The CDR3, as DNA: TGTGCCAGCAGCTTCGTGGGGGATGAGACCCAGTACTTC. As protein: CASSFVGDETQYF. Variable domain in full (rest from reference TRBV7-2 and TRBJ2-5): GAGVSQSPSNKVTEKGKDVELRCDPISGHTALYWYRQSLGQGLEFLIYFQGNSAPDKSGLPSDRFSAERTGGSVSTLTIQRTQQEDSAVYLCASSFVGDETQYFGPGTRLLVL.